The 5 T cell receptor beta chains below come from one sample, sequenced in a study of T-cell reconstitution after alpha-beta-depleted transplantation in children. Preparation of the TCRbeta library was carried out with unique molecular identifiers. TCRdb analysed the PCR reads with MiXCR anew, one entry per CDR3 protein. Among 450,000 to 600,000 distinct CDR3 sequences, 13% were seen once, and the ten largest hold over 2%. The sample here was PBMCs, mostly from graft donor cells, taken 360 days after TCRalphabeta/CD19-depleted stem cell transplant. These receptors all come from a male patient younger than 18 who had a stem cell transplant for acute myeloid leukemia, so the T cells may come from the graft donor.

This clonotype was found many times. The gene calls are TRBV28 and TRBJ2-1, with TRBD1 matching over 12 bases. V was pared by 8 bases and J by 9 bases, with 8 bases of the junction left unmatched. CDR3 length equals 14 residues. Germline CDR1 is MDHEN and CDR2 is SYDVKM. In DNA form, the CDR3 reads TGTGCCAGCCGGCTGGGGACAGGGGGCGGTGAGCAGTTCTTC. Protein sequence: CASRLGTGGGEQFF.

V is TRBV24-1 and J is TRBJ1-5; a possible D gene is TRBD1 (6 bases). This CDR3 has 16 amino acids. Germline V gene lookup returns CDR1 KGHDR and CDR2 SFDVKD. V was clipped by 4 bases and J by 0 bases, with 12 bases between them. CDR3 DNA sequence: TGTGCCACCAGTGACTCAGCGGGACATAGCAATCAGCCCCAGCATTTT. Amino acid sequence: CATSDSAGHSNQPQHF.

This clonotype turned up a few times. The chain is built from TRBV29-1 and TRBJ2-7; TRBD2 is a possible D gene (7 bases). V was shortened by 6 bases and J by 0 bases, with 12 bases between the two germline ends. This CDR3 has 13 residues. Germline V gene data show CDR1 as SQVTM and CDR2 as ANQGSEA. The CDR3, as DNA: TGCAGCGTCGGGGGGCCTAACTCCTACGAGCAGTACTTC. This encodes CSVGGPNSYEQYF.

The V call is TRBV9, the J call TRBJ2-1; 7 nucleotides agree with TRBD2. Per germline, CDR1 SGDLS and CDR2 YYNGEE. Losses at the gene ends were 4 bases for V and 4 bases for J; bases not matched to a gene: 14. The CDR3 has 17 residues. This CDR3 is CASSPLYGKREYNEQFF. The CDR3 region has the DNA TGTGCCAGCAGCCCGCTTTACGGGAAGCGGGAATACAATGAGCAGTTCTTC.

This clonotype was detected a few times. The chain couples TRBV10-3 to TRBJ2-5, with D possibly being TRBD1 (6 bases). Germline lookup yields CDR1 ENHRY and CDR2 SYGVKD. The CDR3 covers 11 residues. With 6 bases removed from V and 4 bases from J, the gap between germline ends came to 6 bases. The CDR3 is CAIRGGETQYF. DNA for the CDR3: TGTGCCATCAGAGGGGGAGAGACCCAGTACTTC.